The 20 T cell receptor beta chains below all came from one sample that was sequenced in a study of CD8+CD57+ T cells in acquired aplastic anemia. Genomic DNA, the template, was used for profiling of the TCR beta VDJ and CDR3. TCRdb fed the reads into MiXCR, producing one record per CDR3 protein. The sample holds 400,000 to 450,000 distinct CDR3 sequences; 55% to 70% are singletons and the top ten take 3.5% to 4.5%. What was sequenced was sorted CD4+, CD8+, or CD8+CD57+ T cells (not recorded which) from PBMCs. The receptors originated from a human donor in good health, serving as a control.

This sequence joins TRBV7-3 and TRBJ2-7; TRBD1 matches at 8 bases. The CDR3 has 14 residues. The V and J ends lost 6 bases and 3 bases, in that order; junction bases with no gene match: 7. Per germline, CDR1 SGHTA and CDR2 FQGTGA. CDR3 coding DNA: TGTGCCAGCAGACGGCAGGGGGCTATCTACGAGCAGTACTTC. Encoded protein: CASRRQGAIYEQYF. The full variable domain, rest sourced from reference TRBV7-3 and TRBJ2-7, is GAGVSQTPSNKVTEKGKYVELRCDPISGHTALYWYRQSLGQGPEFLIYFQGTGAADDSGLPNDRFFAVRPEGSVSTLKIQRTERGDSAVYLCASRRQGAIYEQYFGPGTRLTVT.

The chain employs TRBV5-1 and TRBJ2-7; D possibly corresponds to TRBD1 (6 bases). This CDR3 is 14 amino acids long. Germline V gives CDR1 SGHRS, CDR2 YFSETQ. Deletions cut 1 base from V and 3 bases from J, with 11 bases between. The CDR3 reads CASSLRGTIYEQYF. The CDR3 DNA follows: TGCGCCAGCAGCTTGAGGGGGACAATCTACGAGCAGTACTTC.

For this clonotype: The junction does not match germline at one end; this may be a read error. The chain has TRBV7-9 and TRBJ1-5, with D possibly TRBD1 on 6 matching bases. The germline V gene has CDR1 SEHNR and CDR2 FQNEAQ (reference sequence). This CDR3 region has 14 residues. The CDR3 nucleotides read TGTGCCAGCAGGCCGGACAGTAATAGTACTGAACAGCACTTT. Protein: CASRPDSNSTEQHF.

J is TRBJ1-2 and V is TRBV19; D uncertain. The CDR3 sequence is 13 residues long. V shed 5 bases and J shed 2 bases, with 9 bases lying between them. Germline V gene sequence: CDR1 LNHDA, CDR2 SQIVND (reference sequence). CDR3 region: CASSVGTNYGYTF. CDR3 sequence (DNA): TGTGCCAGTAGTGTCGGCACGAACTATGGCTACACCTTC.

This clonotype was found once. One junction end does not reproduce the germline sequence, and a read error may be involved. The CDR3 is CASSRGFSTDTQYF. The DNA for the CDR3 is TGTGCCAGCAGCAGAGGGTTTAGCACAGATACGCAGTATTTT. The V and J genes are TRBV15 and TRBJ2-3; perhaps TRBD2 as D (5 bases). CDR1 and CDR2 (germline): LNHNV, YYDKDF (reference sequence). The CDR3 contains 14 residues. The whole variable domain, filled in from reference TRBV15 and TRBJ2-3, reads DAMVIQNPRYQVTQFGKPVTLSCSQTLNHNVMYWYQQKSSQAPKLLFHYYDKDFNNEADTPDNFQSRRPNTSFCFLDIRSPGLGDTAMYLCASSRGFSTDTQYFGPGTRLTVL.

The chain joins TRBV25-1 to TRBJ1-2; D is undetermined. Germline lookup yields CDR1 MGHDK and CDR2 SYGVNS. The V and J ends lost 1 base and 3 bases respectively, with 15 bases between them. There are 16 residues in the CDR3. The CDR3 nucleotides read TGTGCCAGCAGTGAATCCTGGGCTTTTTCTTACTATGGCTACACCTTC. Amino acids: CASSESWAFSYYGYTF.

This clonotype was recorded many times. CDR3: CASSEPLPGYTF. CDR3 DNA sequence: TGTGCCAGCAGTGAACCCCTCCCGGGCTACACCTTC. The V call is TRBV6-6, the J call TRBJ1-2; no clear D gene. Germline values: CDR1 MNHNY, CDR2 SVGAGI (reference sequence). Between the trimmed V and J ends, which lost 5 bases and 8 bases, there was a span of 12 bases. The CDR3 runs to 12 residues.

This clonotype was seen ten or more times. The chain uses TRBV29-1 and TRBJ2-7, with 9 nucleotides matching TRBD2. V shed 2 bases and J 1 base; nucleotides not matched to a gene: 3. The length of the CDR3 is 14 residues. Germline values: CDR1 SQVTM, CDR2 ANQGSEA. The CDR3 protein is CSVERAGGSYEQYF. CDR3 nucleotides: TGCAGCGTTGAAAGAGCGGGGGGTTCCTACGAGCAGTACTTC.

This clonotype was detected only once. An end of the junction differs from the germline gene, which may be a read error. The genes are TRBV7-3 and TRBJ2-1, with TRBD1 as a possible D gene (5 bases). This CDR3 is 17 amino acids long. Germline V CDR1 and CDR2: SGHTA, FQGTGA. The CDR3 loop reads CASSQGGAVLSYYEQFF. CDR3 bases: TGTGCCAGCAGCCAAGGTGGGGCGGTGCTCTCCTACTATGAGCAGTTCTTC.

In its sample, this clonotype was seen once. No conserved phenylalanine or tryptophan is present at the end of the CDR3, so a read error is the likely explanation. It is unclear where the CDR3 begins or ends on the DNA, so no DNA is shown, and the CDR3 is as TCRdb lists it. This sequence joins TRBV5-4 and TRBJ2-2. Per germline, CDR1 SGHNT and CDR2 YYREEE (reference sequence). From its first to its last residue, the CDR3 has 11 amino acids. The CDR3 reads CASSTQGEVTL.

On this clonotype: The missing conserved phenylalanine or tryptophan at the end of this CDR3 makes a read error likely. It is unclear where the CDR3 begins or ends on the DNA, so no DNA is shown, and the CDR3 is as TCRdb lists it. V and J are TRBV20-1 and TRBJ2-7; the table names TRBD2, a call not compared with the DNA. Ends included, the CDR3 has 8 residues. Germline-derived CDR1 and CDR2 are DFQATT and SNEGSKA (reference sequence). The CDR3 region is CSAREATS.

Only one count was recorded for this clonotype. Because it lacks the conserved phenylalanine or tryptophan at the end, this CDR3 is likely a read error. The DNA is left out, because the CDR3 cannot be placed on it with certainty; the CDR3 is given as TCRdb lists it. The chain employs TRBV7-2 and TRBJ1-2; whether TRBD1, the table's D call, matches the DNA was not checked. The CDR3 is 13 residues long, ends included. Germline CDR1 and CDR2: SGHTA and FQGNSA. CDR3 in amino acids: CASSLALDGGYKE.

This chain joins TRBV19 and TRBJ2-1, with D unclear. This CDR3 spans 14 amino acids. Germline CDR1 and CDR2: LNHDA and SQIVND (reference sequence). With 6 bases removed from V and 10 bases from J, the gap between germline ends came to 19 bases. CDR3 protein: CASSMARISYEQFF. The CDR3 region has the DNA TGTGCCAGTAGCATGGCCAGAATTTCCTACGAGCAGTTCTTC.

This clonotype has at least ten counts. This chain links TRBV5-1 with TRBJ1-1; D is perhaps TRBD1 (5 bases). CDR3 length: 17 amino acids. The ends were cut back, 4 bases at V and 3 bases at J, with 22 bases in the middle. CDR1 and CDR2 from the germline V gene are SGHRS and YFSETQ. CDR3 in DNA: TGCGCCAGCAGCCCAGGGACCGGGGGAATAAGGGACACTGAAGCTTTCTTT. Translation gives CASSPGTGGIRDTEAFF.

The V call is TRBV9, the J call TRBJ1-2, with TRBD1 as a possible D gene (5 bases). Deletions cut 2 bases from V and 4 bases from J, with 12 bases between. This CDR3 is built from 14 residues. CDR1 and CDR2 (germline): SGDLS, YYNGEE. CDR3 in DNA: TGTGCCAGCAGCGTGTCGGGACTAGTCTATGGCTACACCTTC. This translates into CASSVSGLVYGYTF.

This sequence joins TRBV6-1 and TRBJ2-3; a weak D match, TRBD1 (6 bases). This CDR3 has 14 residues. V lost 2 bases and J lost 3, with 9 bases in between. Germline values: CDR1 MNHNS, CDR2 SASEGT. CDR3 residues: CASSERDRTDTQYF. The DNA for the CDR3 is TGTGCCAGCAGTGAAAGAGACAGGACAGATACGCAGTATTTT.

The chain employs TRBV29-1 and TRBJ1-1, with 9 nucleotides matching TRBD1. The CDR3 extends over 13 amino acids. CDR1 SQVTM and CDR2 ANQGSEA come from the germline V gene. Trimming cost V 5 bases and J 7 bases; bases outside gene matches: 8. CDR3 sequence: CSVYRTGDGEAFF. In DNA form, the CDR3 reads TGCAGCGTTTATAGGACAGGGGATGGTGAAGCTTTCTTT.

The V and J genes are TRBV19 and TRBJ2-1, with D tentatively TRBD2 (5 bases). Germline CDR1 LNHDA, CDR2 SQIVND (reference sequence). V lost 6 bases, J lost 5 bases, and 17 bases lay in between. The CDR3 sequence is 15 residues long. CDR3 residues: CASSNSEERNNEQFF. The CDR3 DNA sequence: TGTGCCAGTAGCAATTCAGAGGAGCGGAACAATGAGCAGTTCTTC.

This clonotype was recorded at least ten times. J is TRBJ2-2 and V is TRBV9; D call uncertain. CDR3 length: 14 residues. The germline gives CDR1 SGDLS, CDR2 YYNGEE. Trimming pared 3 bases from V and 4 bases from J, leaving 10 bases between. This CDR3 reads CASSATLFTGELFF. As DNA, the CDR3 is TGTGCCAGCAGCGCGACCTTATTCACCGGGGAGCTGTTTTTT.

This clonotype occurred many times. The rearrangement joins TRBV19 to TRBJ2-1; 10 bases match TRBD2. The germline V gene has CDR1 LNHDA and CDR2 SQIVND (reference sequence). The CDR3 sequence is 15 residues long. V shed 4 bases and J 3 bases; nucleotides not matched to a gene: 3. This CDR3 is CASSRGLADYNEQFF. The DNA of the CDR3 is TGTGCCAGTAGTAGAGGACTAGCGGACTACAATGAGCAGTTCTTC.